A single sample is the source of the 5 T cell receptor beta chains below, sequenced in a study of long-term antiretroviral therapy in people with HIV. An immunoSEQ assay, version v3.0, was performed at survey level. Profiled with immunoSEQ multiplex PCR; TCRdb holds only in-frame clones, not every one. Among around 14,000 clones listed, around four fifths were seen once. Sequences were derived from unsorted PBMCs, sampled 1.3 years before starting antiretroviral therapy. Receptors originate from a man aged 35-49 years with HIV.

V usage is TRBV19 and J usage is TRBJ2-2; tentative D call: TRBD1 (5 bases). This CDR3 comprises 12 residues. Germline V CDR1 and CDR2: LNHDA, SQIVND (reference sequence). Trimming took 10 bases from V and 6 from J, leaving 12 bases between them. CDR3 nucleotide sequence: TGTGCCACCACTACAGGTTCCGGGGAGCTGTTTTTT. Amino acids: CATTTGSGELFF.

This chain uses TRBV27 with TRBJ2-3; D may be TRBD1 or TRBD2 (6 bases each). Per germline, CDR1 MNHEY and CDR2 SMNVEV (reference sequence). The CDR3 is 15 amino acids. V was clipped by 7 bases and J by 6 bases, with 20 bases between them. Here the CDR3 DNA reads TGTGCCAGCAATCGGGGTTGGGGGGCATCTGATACGCAGTATTTT. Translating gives CASNRGWGASDTQYF.

DNA of the CDR3: TGCGCCAGCCGGACATTCCCAACTAATGAAAAACTGTTTTTT. This codes for CASRTFPTNEKLFF. The chain recombines TRBV5-1 with TRBJ1-4; D is possibly TRBD1 (5 bases). The CDR3 loop spans 14 amino acids. Trimming took off 7 bases at V and 0 bases at J, with 10 bases between the two ends. The germline CDR1 and CDR2 sequences are SGHRS and YFSETQ.

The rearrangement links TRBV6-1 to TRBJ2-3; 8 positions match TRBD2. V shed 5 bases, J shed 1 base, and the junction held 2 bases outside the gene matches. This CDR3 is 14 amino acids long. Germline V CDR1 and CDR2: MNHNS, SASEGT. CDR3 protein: CASSLSGGTDTQYF. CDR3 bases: TGTGCCAGCAGTCTTAGCGGGGGCACAGATACGCAGTATTTT.

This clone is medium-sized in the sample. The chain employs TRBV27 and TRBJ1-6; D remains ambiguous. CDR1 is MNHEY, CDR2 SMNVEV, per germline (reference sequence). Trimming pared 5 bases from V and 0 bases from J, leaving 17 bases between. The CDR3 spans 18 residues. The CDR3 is CASSPSAFAVSYNSPLHF. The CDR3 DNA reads TGTGCCAGCAGTCCATCTGCGTTCGCGGTCTCCTATAATTCACCCCTCCACTTT.